This entry lists 9 T cell receptor beta chains sequenced from one sample in a study of molecular identifiers for immune sequencing clone quantification. TCRdb reanalysed the PCR reads using MiXCR and keeps one entry per CDR3 protein. The sample contains under 350,000 distinct CDR3 sequences, about a quarter of which appear only once. The sample taken for sequencing was naive CD8+ T cells from blood, with Jurkat cell RNA spiked in. The subset here: FACS-sorted CD8+CD4-CCR7+CD45RA+ naive T cells. Source of these receptors: a human donor in good health. Some libraries in this study had Jurkat cell RNA spiked in.

The chain couples TRBV20-1 to TRBJ2-3; a possible D gene is TRBD2 (5 bases). Germline CDR1 is DFQATT and CDR2 is SNEGSKA (reference sequence). CDR3 size: 13 residues. V was cut by 5 bases and J by 5 bases, with 14 bases left in between. CDR3: CSARGGSEDTQYF. The CDR3 bases are TGCAGTGCTCGGGGTGGGTCCGAAGATACGCAGTATTTT.

As for this clonotype: A read error may account for a junction end that differs from germline. The chain joins TRBV7-9 to TRBJ1-1, with a possible D match to TRBD1 (6 bases). The CDR3 loop spans 15 amino acids. CDR1 is SEHNR and CDR2 is FQNEAQ in the germline V gene (reference sequence). CDR3 loop: CASSLSQGMKTEAFF. In DNA, the CDR3 is TGTGCCAGCAGCTTATCTCAGGGGATGAAAACTGAAGCTTTCTTT.

The genes are TRBV9 and TRBJ2-7; D might be TRBD1 (5 bases). The CDR3 consists of 14 residues. In germline, CDR1 is SGDLS, CDR2 YYNGEE. Trimming removed 5 bases from V and 4 bases from J, with 16 bases in between. CDR3 DNA sequence: TGTGCCAGCAGTGAAGCGTGGGGCGGTTACGAGCAGTACTTC. This sequence encodes CASSEAWGGYEQYF.

This clonotype was seen only a few times. The CDR3 sequence is CASSSFAGLYQETQYF. The DNA of the CDR3 is TGTGCCAGCAGTTCGTTTGCGGGGTTGTACCAAGAGACCCAGTACTTC. The chain combines TRBV27 with TRBJ2-5; weak D call: TRBD2 (6 bases). CDR3 length equals 16 residues. Germline lookup yields CDR1 MNHEY and CDR2 SMNVEV (reference sequence). With 4 bases removed from V and 0 bases from J, the gap between germline ends came to 15 bases.

This clonotype was counted many times. The J gene is TRBJ1-5, the V gene TRBV27; 7 bases align to TRBD1. Germline V gene sequence: CDR1 MNHEY, CDR2 SMNVEV (reference sequence). The CDR3 sequence is 14 residues long. The trim removed 3 bases at V and 6 bases at J, leaving 5 bases unmatched. The CDR3 DNA sequence: TGTGCCAGCAGTTTTGGGCAGGGGGTTCAGCCCCAGCATTTT. The encoded protein is CASSFGQGVQPQHF.

This clonotype was seen more than once but under ten times. J is TRBJ2-2 and V is TRBV19, with 8 bases matching TRBD2. There are 18 residues in the CDR3. CDR1 is LNHDA, CDR2 SQIVND, per germline (reference sequence). Trimming cost V 2 bases and J 9 bases; bases outside gene matches: 17. The CDR3 reads CASSIQHPVPGLVRELFF. The CDR3, as DNA: TGTGCCAGTAGTATACAACATCCCGTCCCGGGACTAGTCCGGGAGCTGTTTTTT.

Only a few counts were recorded for this clonotype. The rearrangement uses TRBV7-9 and TRBJ2-1; D is undetermined. CDR3 length equals 14 residues. The germline CDR1 and CDR2 sequences are SEHNR and FQNEAQ (reference sequence). Deletions cut 0 bases from V and 3 bases from J, with 6 bases between. CDR3 amino acids: CASSLAGIYNEQFF. The CDR3 DNA sequence: TGTGCCAGCAGCTTAGCGGGGATCTACAATGAGCAGTTCTTC.

This clonotype has at least ten counts. The V and J genes are TRBV7-2 and TRBJ2-1; 7 positions match TRBD1. The CDR3 is 12 residues long. Germline loops: CDR1 SGHTA, CDR2 FQGNSA. After removal of 5 bases from V and 15 bases from J, the junction contained 10 bases not matched to a gene. The CDR3 is CASSPQDRLGFF. The CDR3 DNA follows: TGTGCCAGCAGCCCACAGGACAGGCTGGGGTTCTTC.

This clonotype was seen ten or more times. The chain is built from TRBV30 and TRBJ2-5; D assignment may be TRBD1 or TRBD2 (5 bases each). This CDR3 spans 13 amino acids. Germline assignment: CDR1 GTSNPN and CDR2 SVGIG (reference sequence). V lost 2 bases, J lost 2 bases, and 9 bases lay in between. The CDR3 reads CAWSSEGQETQYF. The CDR3 nucleotides are TGTGCCTGGAGTTCCGAGGGGCAAGAGACCCAGTACTTC.